In this sample, the clone carrying this TCR beta chain turned up many times. Its antigen is unidentified. The V gene end was trimmed by 5 bases and the J gene end by 5 bases; junction bases not matched to a gene: 6. CDR3 length: 14 residues. The germline CDR1 and CDR2 sequences are SQVTM and ANQGSEA. The TCR beta CDR3 regions underwent amplification from RNA transcripts. The authors performed first-round RT-PCR with HTBI primers and then a second-round multiplex PCR. TCRdb recomputed calls from the multiplex PCR reads with MiXCR, one row per CDR3 protein. Of about 740,000 distinct CDR3 sequences in the sample, roughly 41% are singletons; the top ten hold approximately 43%. Clinical symptoms and serum thyroxine were used for diagnosis; TRAb, thyroid ultrasound and orbital computed tomography were also relied on. Isolation of PBMCs was performed using 9.5 to 10 ml of fresh peripheral blood. These data are taken from a study of Graves' ophthalmopathy and Graves' hyperthyroidism. Study information: Peripheral blood was obtained at first diagnosis, ahead of any treatment.

Findings of the study overall: Ophthalmopathy progression prediction by the model yielded a sensitivity of about 68% and a specificity of roughly 72%.

The chain is built from TRBV29-1 and TRBJ1-5, with 10 bases aligning to TRBD1. The specimen was peripheral blood. This receptor was identified in an adult man with Graves' ophthalmopathy. The CDR3 DNA reads TGCAGCGTTCAAGGGACAGGGGAAGATCAGCCCCAGCATTTT. This gives the protein CSVQGTGEDQPQHF.